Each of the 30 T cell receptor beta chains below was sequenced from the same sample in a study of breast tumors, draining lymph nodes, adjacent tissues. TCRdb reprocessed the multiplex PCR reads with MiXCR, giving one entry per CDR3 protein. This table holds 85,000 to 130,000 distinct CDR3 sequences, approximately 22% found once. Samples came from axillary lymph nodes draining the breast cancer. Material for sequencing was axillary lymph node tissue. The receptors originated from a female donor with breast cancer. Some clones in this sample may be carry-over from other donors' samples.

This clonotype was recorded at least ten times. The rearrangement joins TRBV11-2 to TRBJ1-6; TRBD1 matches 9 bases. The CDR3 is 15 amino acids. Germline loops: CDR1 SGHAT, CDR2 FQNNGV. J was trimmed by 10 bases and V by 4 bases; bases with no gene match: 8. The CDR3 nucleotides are TGTGCCAGCAGCTCCGCCGGGACAGGGAGATCACCCCTCCACTTT. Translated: CASSSAGTGRSPLHF.

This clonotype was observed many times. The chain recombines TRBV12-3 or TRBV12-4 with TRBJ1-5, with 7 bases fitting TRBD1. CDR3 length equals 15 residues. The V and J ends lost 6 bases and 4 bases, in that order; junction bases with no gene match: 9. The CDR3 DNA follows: TGTGCCAGCAGGCCCGGGACAGTCAATAATCAGCCCCAGCATTTT. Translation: CASRPGTVNNQPQHF.

The CDR3 sequence: CASRGQGTGANVLTF. The CDR3 bases are TGTGCCAGCAGGGGACAGGGAACTGGGGCCAACGTCCTGACTTTC. The chain couples TRBV6-1 to TRBJ2-6, with 9 bases aligning to TRBD1. The germline gives CDR1 MNHNS, CDR2 SASEGT. This CDR3 is 15 amino acids long. Germline trimming cut 6 bases from V and 2 bases from J; bases unmatched to any gene: 2.

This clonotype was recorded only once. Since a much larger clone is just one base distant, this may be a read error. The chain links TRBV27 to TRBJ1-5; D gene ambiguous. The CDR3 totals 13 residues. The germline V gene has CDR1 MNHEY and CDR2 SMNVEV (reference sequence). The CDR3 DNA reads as TGTGCCAGCAGTTACAGCCGCAATCGGCCCCAGCATTTT. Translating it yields CASSYSRNRPQHF.

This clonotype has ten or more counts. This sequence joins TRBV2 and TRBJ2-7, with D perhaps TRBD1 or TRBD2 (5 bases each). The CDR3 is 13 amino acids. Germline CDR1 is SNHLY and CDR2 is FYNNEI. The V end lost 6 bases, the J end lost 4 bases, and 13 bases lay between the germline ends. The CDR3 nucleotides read TGTGCCAGCAGCGGGACGGCCAGATACGAGCAGTACTTC. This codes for CASSGTARYEQYF.

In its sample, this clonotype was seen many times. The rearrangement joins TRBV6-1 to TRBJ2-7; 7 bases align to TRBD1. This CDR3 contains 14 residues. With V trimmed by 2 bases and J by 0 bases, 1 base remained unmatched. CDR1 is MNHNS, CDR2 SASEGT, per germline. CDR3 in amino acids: CASSEYRGSYEQYF. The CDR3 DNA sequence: TGTGCCAGCAGTGAATACAGGGGCTCCTACGAGCAGTACTTC.

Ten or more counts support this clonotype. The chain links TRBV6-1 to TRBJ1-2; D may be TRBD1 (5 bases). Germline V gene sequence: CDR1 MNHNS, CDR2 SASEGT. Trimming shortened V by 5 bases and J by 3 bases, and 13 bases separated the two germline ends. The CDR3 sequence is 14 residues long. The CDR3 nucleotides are TGTGCCAGCAGTACCCGGGACTTTGACTATGGCTACACCTTC. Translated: CASSTRDFDYGYTF.

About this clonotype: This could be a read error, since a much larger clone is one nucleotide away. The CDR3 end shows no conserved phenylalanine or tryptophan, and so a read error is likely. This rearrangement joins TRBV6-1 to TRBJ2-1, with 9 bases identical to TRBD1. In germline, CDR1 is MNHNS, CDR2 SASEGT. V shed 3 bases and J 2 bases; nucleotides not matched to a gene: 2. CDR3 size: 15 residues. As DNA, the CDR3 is TGTGCCAGCAGTGAGGGGACAGGGACCTACAATGAGCAGTTCCTC. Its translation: CASSEGTGTYNEQFL.

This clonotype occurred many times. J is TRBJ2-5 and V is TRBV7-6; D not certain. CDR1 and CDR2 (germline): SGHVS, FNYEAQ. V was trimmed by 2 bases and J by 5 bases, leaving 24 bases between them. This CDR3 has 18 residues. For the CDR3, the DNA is TGTGCCAGCAGCTTACTCGTCTCGCTGGACCCCGGTACGGAGACCCAGTACTTC. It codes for CASSLLVSLDPGTETQYF. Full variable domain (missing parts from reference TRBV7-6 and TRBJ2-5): GAGVSQSPRYKVTKRGQDVALRCDPISGHVSLYWYRQALGQGPEFLTYFNYEAQQDKSGLPNDRFSAERPEGSISTLTIQRTEQRDSAMYRCASSLLVSLDPGTETQYFGPGTRLLVL.

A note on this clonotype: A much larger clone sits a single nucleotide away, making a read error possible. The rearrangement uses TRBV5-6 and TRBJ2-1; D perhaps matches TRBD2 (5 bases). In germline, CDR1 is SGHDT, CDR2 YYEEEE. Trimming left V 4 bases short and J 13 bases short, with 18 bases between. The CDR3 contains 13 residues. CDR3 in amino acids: CASSIGRRVFQFF. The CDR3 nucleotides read TGTGCCAGCAGCATAGGCAGGCGGGTGTTTCAGTTCTTC.

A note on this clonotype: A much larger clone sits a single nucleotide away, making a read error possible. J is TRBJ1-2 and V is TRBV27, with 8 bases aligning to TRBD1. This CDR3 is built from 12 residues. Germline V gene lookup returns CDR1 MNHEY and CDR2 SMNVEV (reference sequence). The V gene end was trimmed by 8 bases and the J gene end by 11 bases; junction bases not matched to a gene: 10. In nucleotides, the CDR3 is TGTGCCAGCGCCGCCGGGACAGGCCCGTACACCTTC. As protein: CASAAGTGPYTF.

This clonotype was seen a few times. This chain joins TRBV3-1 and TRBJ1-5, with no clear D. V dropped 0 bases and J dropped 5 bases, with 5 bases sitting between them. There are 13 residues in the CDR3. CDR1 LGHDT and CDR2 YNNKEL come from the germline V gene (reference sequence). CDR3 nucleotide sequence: TGTGCCAGCAGCCAAGACAGTCATCAGCCCCAGCATTTT. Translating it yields CASSQDSHQPQHF.

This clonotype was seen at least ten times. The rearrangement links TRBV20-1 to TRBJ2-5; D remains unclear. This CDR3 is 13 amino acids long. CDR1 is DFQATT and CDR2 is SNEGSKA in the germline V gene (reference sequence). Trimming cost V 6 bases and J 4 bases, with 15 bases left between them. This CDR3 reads CSAEPRSRETQYF. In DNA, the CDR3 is TGCAGTGCAGAACCCAGATCACGAGAGACCCAGTACTTC.

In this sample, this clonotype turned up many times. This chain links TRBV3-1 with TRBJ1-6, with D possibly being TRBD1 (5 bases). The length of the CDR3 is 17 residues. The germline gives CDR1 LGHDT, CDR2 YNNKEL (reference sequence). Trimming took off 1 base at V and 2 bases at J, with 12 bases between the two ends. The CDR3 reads CASSQGGRVPYNSPLHF. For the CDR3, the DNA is TGTGCCAGCAGCCAAGGGGGCAGGGTCCCCTATAATTCACCCCTCCACTTT.

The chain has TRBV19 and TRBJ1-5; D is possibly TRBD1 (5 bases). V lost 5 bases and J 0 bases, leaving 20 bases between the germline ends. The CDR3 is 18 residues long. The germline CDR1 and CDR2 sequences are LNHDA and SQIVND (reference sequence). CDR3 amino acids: CASSPVGAATISNQPQHF. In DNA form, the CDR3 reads TGTGCCAGTAGTCCCGTCGGGGCAGCGACTATTAGCAATCAGCCCCAGCATTTT.

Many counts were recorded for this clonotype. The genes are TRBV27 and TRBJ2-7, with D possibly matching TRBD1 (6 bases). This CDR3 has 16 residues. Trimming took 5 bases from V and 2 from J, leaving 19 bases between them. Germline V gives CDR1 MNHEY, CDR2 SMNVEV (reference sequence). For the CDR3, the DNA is TGTGCCAGCAGTCCTCGCCCGGACAGCGCCGCCTACGAGCAGTACTTC. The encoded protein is CASSPRPDSAAYEQYF.

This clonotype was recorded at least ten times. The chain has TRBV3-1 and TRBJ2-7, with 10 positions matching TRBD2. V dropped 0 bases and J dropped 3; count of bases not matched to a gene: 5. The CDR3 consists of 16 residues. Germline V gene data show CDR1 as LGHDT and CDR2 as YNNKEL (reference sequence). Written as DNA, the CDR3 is TGTGCCAGCAGCCAAGAGGAGCTAGCGGGAGACTACGAGCAGTACTTC. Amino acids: CASSQEELAGDYEQYF.

The CDR3 region has the DNA TGTGCCACCAGCACCCATGTCCGGACTTTAACGGGAACTGAAGCTTTCTTT. Translation gives CATSTHVRTLTGTEAFF. This chain links TRBV15 with TRBJ1-1; D unresolved. Trimming took off 4 bases at V and 5 bases at J, with 23 bases between the two ends. The CDR3 has 17 amino acids. CDR1 is LNHNV and CDR2 is YYDKDF in the germline V gene (reference sequence).

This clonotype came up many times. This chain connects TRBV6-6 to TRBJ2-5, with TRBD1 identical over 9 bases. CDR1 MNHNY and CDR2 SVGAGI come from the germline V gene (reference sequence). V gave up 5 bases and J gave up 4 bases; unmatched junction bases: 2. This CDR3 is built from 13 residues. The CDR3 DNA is TGTGCCAGCAGTCAGGACAGGGGAGAGACCCAGTACTTC. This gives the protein CASSQDRGETQYF.

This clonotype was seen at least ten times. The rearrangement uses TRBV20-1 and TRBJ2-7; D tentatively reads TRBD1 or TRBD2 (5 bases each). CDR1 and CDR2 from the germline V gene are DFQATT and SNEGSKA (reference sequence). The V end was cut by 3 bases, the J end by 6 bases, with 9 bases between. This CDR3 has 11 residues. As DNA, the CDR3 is TGCAGTGCTAGTGACGGGACCGAGCAGTACTTC. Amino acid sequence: CSASDGTEQYF.

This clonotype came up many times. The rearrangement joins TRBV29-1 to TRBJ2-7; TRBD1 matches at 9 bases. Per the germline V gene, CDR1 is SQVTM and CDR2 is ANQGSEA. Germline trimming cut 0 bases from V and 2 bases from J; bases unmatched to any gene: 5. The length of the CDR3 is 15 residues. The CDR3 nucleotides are TGCAGCGTTGAAGAAGGGACAGGGCTTACCTACGAGCAGTACTTC. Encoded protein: CSVEEGTGLTYEQYF.

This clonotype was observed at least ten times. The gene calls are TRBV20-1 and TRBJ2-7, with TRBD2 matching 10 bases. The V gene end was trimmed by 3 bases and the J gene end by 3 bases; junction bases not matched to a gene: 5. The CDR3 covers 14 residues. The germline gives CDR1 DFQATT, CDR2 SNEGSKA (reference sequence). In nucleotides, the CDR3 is TGCAGTGCTAGTCGGCCTAGCGGGAGCTACGAGCAGTACTTC. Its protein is CSASRPSGSYEQYF.

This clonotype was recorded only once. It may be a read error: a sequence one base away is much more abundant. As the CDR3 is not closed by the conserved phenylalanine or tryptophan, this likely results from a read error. The CDR3 DNA follows: TGCGCCAGCAGCCAACTAACTAGCGGAAATTACAATGAGCAGTTCCTC. This codes for CASSQLTSGNYNEQFL. This chain uses TRBV4-1 with TRBJ2-1; 8 bases align to TRBD2. J gave up 4 bases and V 2 bases, and 7 bases lay outside the gene matches. CDR1 MGHRA and CDR2 YSYEKL come from the germline V gene. This CDR3 has 16 residues.

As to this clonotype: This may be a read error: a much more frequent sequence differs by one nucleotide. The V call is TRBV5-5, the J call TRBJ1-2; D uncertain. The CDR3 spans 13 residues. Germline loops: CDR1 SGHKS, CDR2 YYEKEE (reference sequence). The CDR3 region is CVSSFTDTYGYTF. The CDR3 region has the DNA TGTGTCAGCAGCTTTACCGATACTTATGGCTACACCTTC.

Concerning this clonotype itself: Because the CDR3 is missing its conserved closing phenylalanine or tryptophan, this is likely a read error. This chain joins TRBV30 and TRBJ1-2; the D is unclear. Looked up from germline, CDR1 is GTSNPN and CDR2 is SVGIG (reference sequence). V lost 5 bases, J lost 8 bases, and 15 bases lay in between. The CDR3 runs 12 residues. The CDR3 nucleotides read TGTGCCTGGGCCCTCAGTGTTGGGGGCTACACCCTC. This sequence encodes CAWALSVGGYTL.

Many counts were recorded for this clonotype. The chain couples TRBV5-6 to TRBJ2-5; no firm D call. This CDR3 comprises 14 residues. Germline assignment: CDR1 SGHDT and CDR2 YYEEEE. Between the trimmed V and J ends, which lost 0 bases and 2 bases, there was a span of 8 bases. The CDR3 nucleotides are TGTGCCAGCAGCTTGGGAGCACGACAAGAGACCCAGTACTTC. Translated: CASSLGARQETQYF.

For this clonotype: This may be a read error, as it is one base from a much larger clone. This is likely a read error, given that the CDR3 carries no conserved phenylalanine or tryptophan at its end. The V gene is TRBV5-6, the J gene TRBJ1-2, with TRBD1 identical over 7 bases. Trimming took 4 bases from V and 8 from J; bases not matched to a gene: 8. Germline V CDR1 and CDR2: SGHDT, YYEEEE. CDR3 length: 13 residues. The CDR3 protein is CASSQGGSGGYTL. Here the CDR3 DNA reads TGTGCCAGCAGCCAGGGGGGGTCTGGAGGCTACACCCTC.

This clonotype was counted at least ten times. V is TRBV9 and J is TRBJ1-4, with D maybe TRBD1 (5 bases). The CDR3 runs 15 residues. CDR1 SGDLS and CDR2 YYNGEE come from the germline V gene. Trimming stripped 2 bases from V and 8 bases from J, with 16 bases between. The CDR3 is CASSVGGGEGEKLFF. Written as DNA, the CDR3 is TGTGCCAGCAGCGTGGGGGGAGGGGAAGGAGAAAAACTGTTTTTT.

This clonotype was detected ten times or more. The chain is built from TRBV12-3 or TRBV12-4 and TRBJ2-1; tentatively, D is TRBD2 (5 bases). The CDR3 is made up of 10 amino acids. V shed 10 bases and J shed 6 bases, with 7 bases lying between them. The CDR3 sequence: CATRGNEQFF. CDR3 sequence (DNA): TGTGCCACACGGGGCAATGAGCAGTTCTTC.

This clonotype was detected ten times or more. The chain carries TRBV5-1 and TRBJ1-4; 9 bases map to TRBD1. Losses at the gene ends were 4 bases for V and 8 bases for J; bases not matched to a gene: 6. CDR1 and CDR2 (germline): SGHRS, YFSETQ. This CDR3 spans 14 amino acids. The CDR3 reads CASSGTGLGEKLFF. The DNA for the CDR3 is TGCGCCAGCAGCGGGACAGGGCTAGGGGAAAAACTGTTTTTT.